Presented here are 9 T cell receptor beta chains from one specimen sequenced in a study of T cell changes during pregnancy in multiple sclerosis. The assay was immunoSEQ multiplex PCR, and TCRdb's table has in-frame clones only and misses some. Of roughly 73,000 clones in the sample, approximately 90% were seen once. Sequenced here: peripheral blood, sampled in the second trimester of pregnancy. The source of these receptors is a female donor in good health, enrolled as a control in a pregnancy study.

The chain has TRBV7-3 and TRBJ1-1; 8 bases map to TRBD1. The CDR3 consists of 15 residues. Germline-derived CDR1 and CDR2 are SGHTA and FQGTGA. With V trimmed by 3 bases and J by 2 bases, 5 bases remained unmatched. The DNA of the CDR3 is TGTGCCAGCAGCTTCGGGACAGGCACTAACACTGAAGCTTTCTTT. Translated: CASSFGTGTNTEAFF.

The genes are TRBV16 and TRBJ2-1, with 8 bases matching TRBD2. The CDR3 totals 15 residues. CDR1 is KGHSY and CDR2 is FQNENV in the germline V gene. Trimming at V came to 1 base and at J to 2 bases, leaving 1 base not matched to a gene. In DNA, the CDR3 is TGTGCCAGCAGCCAATTCGGGGGGGCCTACAATGAGCAGTTCTTC. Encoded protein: CASSQFGGAYNEQFF.

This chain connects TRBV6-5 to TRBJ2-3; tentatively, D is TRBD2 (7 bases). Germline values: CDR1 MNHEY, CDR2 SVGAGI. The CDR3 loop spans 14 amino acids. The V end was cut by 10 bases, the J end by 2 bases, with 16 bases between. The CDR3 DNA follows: TGTGCCATTTCGAGGGGGGGAAACACAGATACGCAGTATTTT. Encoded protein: CAISRGGNTDTQYF.

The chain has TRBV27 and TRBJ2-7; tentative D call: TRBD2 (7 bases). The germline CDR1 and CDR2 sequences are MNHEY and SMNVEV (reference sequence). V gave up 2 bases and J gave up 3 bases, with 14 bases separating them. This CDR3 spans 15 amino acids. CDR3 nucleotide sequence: TGTGCCAGCAGTTTAGGGGGGGCGTCGATCTACGAGCAGTACTTC. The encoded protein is CASSLGGASIYEQYF.

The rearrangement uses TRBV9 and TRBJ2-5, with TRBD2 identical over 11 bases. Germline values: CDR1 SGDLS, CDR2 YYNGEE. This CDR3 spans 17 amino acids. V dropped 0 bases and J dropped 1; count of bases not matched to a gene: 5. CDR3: CASSVELAGGPQETQYF. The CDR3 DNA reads TGTGCCAGCAGCGTAGAGCTAGCGGGGGGACCCCAAGAGACCCAGTACTTC.

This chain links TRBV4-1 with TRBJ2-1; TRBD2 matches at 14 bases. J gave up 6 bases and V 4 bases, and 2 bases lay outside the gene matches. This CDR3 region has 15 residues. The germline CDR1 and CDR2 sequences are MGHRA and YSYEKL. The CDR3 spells CASSRGTSGGNEQFF. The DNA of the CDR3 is TGCGCCAGCAGCCGAGGGACTAGCGGGGGCAATGAGCAGTTCTTC.

The CDR3, as DNA: TGTGCCAGCAGTGGTGGAGGCCTAAAATCCTACGAGCAGTACTTC. Protein sequence: CASSGGGLKSYEQYF. The chain carries TRBV7-2 and TRBJ2-7; weak D call: TRBD2 (5 bases). V lost 6 bases, J lost 1 base, and 16 bases lay in between. The germline CDR1 and CDR2 sequences are SGHTA and FQGNSA. The CDR3 loop spans 15 amino acids.

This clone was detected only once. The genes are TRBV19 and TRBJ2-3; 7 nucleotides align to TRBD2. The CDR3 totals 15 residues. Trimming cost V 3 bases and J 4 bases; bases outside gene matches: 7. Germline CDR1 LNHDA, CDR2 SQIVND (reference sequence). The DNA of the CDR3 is TGTGCCAGTAGTATGGACGGGGGGACTTCAGATACGCAGTATTTT. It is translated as CASSMDGGTSDTQYF.

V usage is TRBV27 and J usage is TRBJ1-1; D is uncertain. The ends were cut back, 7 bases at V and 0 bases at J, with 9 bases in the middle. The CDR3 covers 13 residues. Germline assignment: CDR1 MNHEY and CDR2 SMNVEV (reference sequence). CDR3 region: CASTINMNTEAFF. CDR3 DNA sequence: TGTGCCAGCACCATTAACATGAACACTGAAGCTTTCTTT.